This entry concerns a single T cell receptor (beta chain). Its antigen remains unidentified. The table came from immunoSEQ multiplex PCR; TCRdb's copy has only in-frame clones and leaves some out. Here the sample spans fewer than 650,000 clones, over 60% being singletons. This sample was taken from a study of shared clonotypes between healthy human individuals. Broader study findings: Sampling was confined to blood; repertoires within tissues likely differ.

This CDR3 contains 15 residues. V was cut by 5 bases and J by 4 bases, with 17 bases left in between. Per germline, CDR1 SGHTA and CDR2 FQGNSA. The sample taken for sequencing was PBMCs. The TCR sequence derives from a woman aged 40 to 50 in good health. Some clones in this sample may be carry-over from other donors' samples. The V call is TRBV7-2, the J call TRBJ1-2, with D perhaps matching TRBD1 (6 bases). CDR3: CASSLQQGYSYGYTF. The CDR3 bases are TGTGCCAGCAGCCTCCAACAGGGTTATAGCTATGGCTACACCTTC.